The sequence of this TCR beta chain was determined in a study of blood T cells in healthy people across ages. Study-level points and caveats: For the donors, CMV status was unknown and possibly confounded expanded clonotype changes. Age showed a roughly linear inverse relationship with TCR beta diversity per million T cells.

No fewer than 6 million PBMCs went into each sample. Next came a second PCR, run for about 6 to 12 cycles, which used a sample-barcoded 5' primer along with a J-beta primer mix. With 12 random nucleotides, a template-switch adaptor tagged each individual cDNA molecule. TCRdb fed the 5' RACE reads into MiXCR, producing one record per CDR3 protein. Of roughly 1.4 million distinct CDR3 sequences in the sample, 59% are singletons; the top ten hold under 8.5%. The CDR3 sequence is 15 residues long. Trimming removed 5 bases from V and 3 bases from J, with 17 bases in between. Concerning this clonotype itself: Antigen unknown.

This chain links TRBV12-3 or TRBV12-4 with TRBJ2-7; D is tentatively TRBD1 or TRBD2 (5 bases each). Sequenced: blood. The origin of this receptor is a man aged 18 to 29 in good health. The CDR3 region is CASSAHLRGYYEQYF. CDR3 nucleotide sequence: TGTGCCAGCAGTGCGCATCTGAGGGGTTACTACGAGCAGTACTTC.